This is a list of T cell receptor beta chains from one sample in a study of T cell repertoires in cytomegalovirus infection. TCRdb analysed the reads with MiXCR anew, one entry per CDR3 protein. The sample has 250,000 to 400,000 distinct CDR3 sequences; 25% are singletons. The antigens for these receptors are not known. The sample consisted of cultured PBMCs, taken from culture after CMV antigen stimulation. All receptors derive from a human donor in good health (CMV status not recorded). Some clones in this sample may be carry-over from other donors' samples. The CDR3 runs from the conserved cysteine through the conserved F or W. The D gene is left open where the match is weak. Clone size is not always given. Where it is, it says once, few, many or a class for expanded clones.

v_gene: TRBV19
abundance: few
j_gene: TRBJ2-5
len: 15
d_gene: TRBD2
CDR3nt: TGTGCCAGTAGTATCGCGGCTAGCGGCCAAGAGACCCAGTACTTC
CDR3aa: CASSIAASGQETQYF

v_gene: TRBV6-1
abundance: many
j_gene: TRBJ2-5
len: 15
d_gene: .
CDR3nt: TGTGCCAGTTACTTACGACCGGGACACCCACAGACCCAGTACTTC
CDR3aa: CASYLRPGHPQTQYF

v_gene: TRBV6-2/TRBV6-3
abundance: few
j_gene: TRBJ2-3
len: 10
d_gene: .
CDR3nt: TGTGCCAGCAGTAAAGATACGCAGTATTTT
CDR3aa: CASSKDTQYF

v_gene: TRBV28
abundance: few
j_gene: TRBJ2-3
len: 15
d_gene: TRBD2
CDR3nt: TGTGCCAGCAGTCGACTAGCGGACGGCACAGATACGCAGTATTTT
CDR3aa: CASSRLADGTDTQYF

v_gene: TRBV25-1
abundance: .
j_gene: TRBJ2-7
len: 13
d_gene: TRBD1
CDR3nt: TGTGCCAGCAGTGATCCCACAGGGGTAGAGCAGTACTTC
CDR3aa: CASSDPTGVEQYF

v_gene: TRBV28
abundance: .
j_gene: TRBJ2-5
len: 15
d_gene: .
CDR3nt: TGTGCCAGCAGTTTATGGTCCGAGAACCAAGAGACCCAGTACTTC
CDR3aa: CASSLWSENQETQYF

v_gene: TRBV10-1
abundance: .
j_gene: TRBJ2-2
len: 12
d_gene: .
CDR3nt: TGCGCCAGCTGTCATTTATCCGGGGAGCTGTTTTTT
CDR3aa: CASCHLSGELFF

v_gene: TRBV5-1
abundance: few
j_gene: TRBJ2-1
len: 13
d_gene: .
CDR3nt: TGCGCCAGCAGCCTCAGGACCGGCAATGAGCAGTTCTTC
CDR3aa: CASSLRTGNEQFF

v_gene: TRBV7-2
abundance: few
j_gene: TRBJ2-1
len: 15
d_gene: TRBD2
CDR3nt: TGTGCCAGCAGCTTAGATAGCGGGAGGGCCGGTGAGCAGTTCTTC
CDR3aa: CASSLDSGRAGEQFF

v_gene: TRBV4-1
abundance: .
j_gene: TRBJ1-4
len: 15
d_gene: .
CDR3nt: TGCGCCAGCAGCTCACCCAGGGAGGCTAATGAAAAACTGTTTTTT
CDR3aa: CASSSPREANEKLFF

v_gene: TRBV29-1
abundance: .
j_gene: TRBJ2-2
len: 18
d_gene: TRBD2
CDR3nt: TGCAGCGTTTCAAGACGGATGACACCGGGAGGGCAAGTCGGGGAGCTGTTTTTT
CDR3aa: CSVSRRMTPGGQVGELFF

v_gene: TRBV28
abundance: .
j_gene: TRBJ2-7
len: 10
d_gene: .
CDR3nt: TGTGCCAGCGGGGGATACGAGCAGTACTTC
CDR3aa: CASGGYEQYF

v_gene: TRBV12-3/TRBV12-4
abundance: .
j_gene: TRBJ1-5
len: 16
d_gene: .
CDR3nt: TGTGCCAGCAGTTTGTCAGGCAGGGGAGACTCTCAGCCCCAGCATTTT
CDR3aa: CASSLSGRGDSQPQHF

v_gene: TRBV12-3/TRBV12-4
abundance: .
j_gene: TRBJ1-4
len: 14
d_gene: .
CDR3nt: TGTGCCAGCAGTCAGCGGGGGCTTAATGAAAAACTGTTTTTT
CDR3aa: CASSQRGLNEKLFF

v_gene: TRBV15
abundance: few
j_gene: TRBJ2-7
len: 13
d_gene: .
CDR3nt: TGTGCCACCACCACGGGAGAACACTACGAGCAGTACTTC
CDR3aa: CATTTGEHYEQYF

v_gene: TRBV6-2/TRBV6-3
abundance: .
j_gene: TRBJ1-5
len: 14
d_gene: .
CDR3nt: TGTGCCAGCAGCAGGACTAGGAGCAATCAGCCCCAGCATTTT
CDR3aa: CASSRTRSNQPQHF

v_gene: TRBV28
abundance: .
j_gene: TRBJ1-2
len: 15
d_gene: TRBD1
CDR3nt: TGTGCCAGCAGTGACGCCGGGACAGGCCGTAGGGGCTACACCTTC
CDR3aa: CASSDAGTGRRGYTF